This TCR beta chain emerged from a study of T cell repertoires in cytomegalovirus infection. Study-level background: Recently identified HLA-C-restricted CMV epitopes were among the peptides used. Matching HLA type, along with CMV infection, was indicated by public TCR beta signatures.

Findings and limits, study-wide: Cumulative frequency (of public TCR beta family members) identified carriers of CMV plus the relevant HLA. CMV-specific TCR beta clonotypes restricted by HLA-C dominated the ex vivo response.

This clonotype was counted between two and nine times. Its cognate antigen is unknown. TCRdb ran MiXCR on the reads and lists one entry per CDR3 protein. There are approximately 910,000 distinct CDR3 sequences in the sample; around 32% occur only once, and about 14% lies in the top ten. The CDR3 is 14 residues long. Germline V CDR1 and CDR2: MNHNS, SASEGT. The V end was cut by 4 bases, the J end by 3 bases, with 10 bases between. Sequencing used cultured CD8+ T cells from PBMCs, obtained from culture after CMV antigen stimulation. This rearrangement joins TRBV6-1 to TRBJ1-3; D gene uncertain. This receptor was obtained from a human donor in good health (CMV status not recorded). Some clones in this sample may be carry-over from other donors' samples. CDR3 nucleotide sequence: TGTGCCAGCAGTGTATCGGGAGGTGGAAACACCATATATTTT. Protein: CASSVSGGGNTIYF.